This T cell receptor beta chain was recovered during a study of cytomegalovirus exposure and HLA in healthy donors. Only in-frame clones appear in the TCRdb table, and some are missing; sequencing was by immunoSEQ multiplex PCR. Found here are a few hundred thousand clones, around 91% of them singletons; the top ten hold roughly 0.38%. Germline V gene sequence: CDR1 SEHNR, CDR2 FQNEAQ (reference sequence). CDR3 length: 12 amino acids. Trimming took 7 bases from V and 6 from J, leaving 13 bases between them. Sample: PBMCs. The sequence came from a woman aged 18-30 years in good health and CMV-seronegative. The chain couples TRBV7-9 to TRBJ2-7; D call uncertain. The CDR3 spells CASTLDLSEQYF. The CDR3 coding sequence is TGTGCCAGCACTCTAGATCTCTCCGAGCAGTACTTC.